This entry lists 18 T cell receptor beta chains sequenced from one sample in a study of cytomegalovirus exposure and HLA in healthy donors. PCR primers comprised 60 Vbeta and 13 Jbeta primers. TCRdb's copy holds only in-frame clones and misses some; the assay was immunoSEQ multiplex PCR. This repertoire shows under 150,000 clones, roughly 80% found once; its top ten account for 3.5% to 5.5%. Sequencing was carried out using PBMCs. Receptors were obtained from a middle-aged woman in good health and CMV-seropositive.

The V and J genes are TRBV27 and TRBJ2-5, with TRBD1 matching 9 bases. This CDR3 has 14 residues. Germline V CDR1 and CDR2: MNHEY, SMNVEV (reference sequence). Trimming cost V 2 bases and J 5 bases; bases outside gene matches: 3. The CDR3 loop is CASSLRDRVETQYF. The CDR3 region has the DNA TGTGCCAGCAGTTTAAGGGACAGGGTGGAGACCCAGTACTTC.

V usage is TRBV6-4 and J usage is TRBJ2-3, with TRBD2 matching 8 bases. The CDR3 is 14 amino acids. The trim removed 3 bases at V and 4 bases at J, leaving 3 bases unmatched. Per the germline V gene, CDR1 is MRHNA and CDR2 is SNTAGT. In DNA form, the CDR3 reads TGTGCCAGCAGTGAGCGGGGGGATCCAGATACGCAGTATTTT. Translation: CASSERGDPDTQYF.

This clone was seen a handful of times. This chain joins TRBV4-1 and TRBJ1-5; D not certain. The CDR3 covers 14 residues. The V and J ends lost 0 bases and 6 bases respectively, with 9 bases between them. Per the germline V gene, CDR1 is MGHRA and CDR2 is YSYEKL. Here the CDR3 DNA reads TGCGCCAGCAGCCAAGAGCGGCAAAGTCAGCCCCAGCATTTT. Translation gives CASSQERQSQPQHF.

V is TRBV4-2 and J is TRBJ2-3, with a tentative D call TRBD1 (5 bases). V was cut by 0 bases and J by 0 bases, with 10 bases left in between. The length of the CDR3 is 16 residues. Germline CDR1 and CDR2: LGHNA and YNFKEQ. The CDR3 nucleotides read TGTGCCAGCAGCCAAGATGGGGCCACTAGCACAGATACGCAGTATTTT. Encoded protein: CASSQDGATSTDTQYF.

The V call is TRBV7-2, the J call TRBJ2-7; a possible D gene is TRBD1 (6 bases). This CDR3 comprises 14 residues. The V end was cut by 5 bases, the J end by 1 base, with 12 bases between. Germline V gene data show CDR1 as SGHTA and CDR2 as FQGNSA. Here the CDR3 DNA reads TGTGCCAGCAGCACCTGGACAGCTTCCTACGAGCAGTACTTC. It specifies CASSTWTASYEQYF.

The rearrangement uses TRBV30 and TRBJ1-2; D may be TRBD1 (6 bases). Trimming took 1 base from V and 8 from J, leaving 14 bases between them. Germline values: CDR1 GTSNPN, CDR2 SVGIG (reference sequence). CDR3 size: 13 residues. The CDR3 loop is CAWSETGKGGYTF. The CDR3 DNA follows: TGTGCCTGGAGTGAAACAGGGAAAGGGGGCTACACCTTC.

The chain couples TRBV5-4 to TRBJ2-3; perhaps TRBD2 as D (6 bases). The germline V and J ends were trimmed by 4 bases and 3 bases, with 15 bases remaining between them. This CDR3 is 15 amino acids long. Germline-derived CDR1 and CDR2 are SGHNT and YYREEE (reference sequence). The CDR3 nucleotides read TGTGCCAGCAGCCTAGGCGGGGTGCTGACAGATACGCAGTATTTT. Translating gives CASSLGGVLTDTQYF.

The V call is TRBV9, the J call TRBJ2-3, with TRBD2 matching 7 bases. Germline CDR1 SGDLS, CDR2 YYNGEE. V was pared by 0 bases and J by 1 base, with 8 bases of the junction left unmatched. The length of the CDR3 is 17 residues. CDR3 residues: CASSVAGGAGGTDTQYF. As DNA, the CDR3 is TGTGCCAGCAGCGTAGCTGGTGGTGCGGGAGGCACAGATACGCAGTATTTT.

The rearrangement joins TRBV15 to TRBJ1-1, with a possible D match to TRBD1 (6 bases). There are 15 residues in the CDR3. The germline gives CDR1 LNHNV, CDR2 YYDKDF (reference sequence). V was shortened by 2 bases and J by 4 bases, with 14 bases between the two germline ends. The CDR3 coding sequence is TGTGCCACCAGCAGACAAAACAGGGAACTCACTGAAGCTTTCTTT. Translation: CATSRQNRELTEAFF.

Notes on this clone: The junction does not match germline at one end; this may be a read error. The chain carries TRBV11-2 and TRBJ2-7; D may be TRBD1 (7 bases). Germline V gives CDR1 SGHAT, CDR2 FQNNGV. The CDR3 totals 16 residues. This CDR3 reads CASSLVGGGFSHEQYF. In DNA, the CDR3 is TGTGCCAGCAGCTTAGTAGGAGGGGGCTTCTCCCACGAGCAGTACTTC. Full variable domain (rest looked up from reference TRBV11-2 and TRBJ2-7): EAGVAQSPRYKIIEKRQSVAFWCNPISGHATLYWYQQILGQGPKLLIQFQNNGVVDDSQLPKDRFSAERLKGVDSTLKIQPAKLEDSAVYLCASSLVGGGFSHEQYFGPGTRLTVT.

The V call is TRBV5-4, the J call TRBJ2-7, with 7 bases aligning to TRBD1. The CDR3 covers 14 residues. The V and J ends lost 0 bases and 4 bases, in that order; junction bases with no gene match: 4. Germline-derived CDR1 and CDR2 are SGHNT and YYREEE (reference sequence). The CDR3 DNA reads as TGTGCCAGCAGCTTGGGACAGGGAGTATACGAGCAGTACTTC. Translating gives CASSLGQGVYEQYF.

For this clone: Other DNA sequences within the sample encode an identical CDR3. J is TRBJ2-5 and V is TRBV7-3, with 9 bases identical to TRBD2. The CDR3 runs 15 residues. CDR1 is SGHTA, CDR2 FQGTGA, per germline. Trimming at V came to 5 bases and at J to 5 bases, leaving 9 bases not matched to a gene. The CDR3 spells CASSITGTSRETQYF. The CDR3 DNA follows: TGTGCCAGCAGCATCACCGGGACTAGCAGGGAGACCCAGTACTTC.

The chain carries TRBV28 and TRBJ1-6, with no clear D. The CDR3 extends over 15 amino acids. Trimming stripped 2 bases from V and 5 bases from J, with 10 bases between. Germline values: CDR1 MDHEN, CDR2 SYDVKM. CDR3 protein: CASSLGGSNNSPLHF. Here the CDR3 DNA reads TGTGCCAGCAGTTTAGGAGGGTCAAATAATTCACCCCTCCACTTT.

About this clone: Mismatch with germline at one junction end may stem from a read error. V usage is TRBV7-7 and J usage is TRBJ2-5; 11 bases map to TRBD2. The CDR3 sequence is 15 residues long. From germline, CDR1 is SSHAT and CDR2 FNYEAQ (reference sequence). This chain's CDR3 is CASSLTSGGQETQYF. CDR3 DNA sequence: TGTGCTAGCAGCTTAACTAGCGGGGGCCAAGAGACCCAGTACTTC.

The chain employs TRBV19 and TRBJ2-5; D is perhaps TRBD2 (5 bases). The J call could be wrong; TRBJ2-7 is a better fit for the DNA end. CDR1 is LNHDA and CDR2 is SQIVND in the germline V gene (reference sequence). This CDR3 has 16 residues. The CDR3 DNA follows: TGTGCCAGTAGTATCTATCCGGGCGCGGGCAACTACGAGCAGTACTTC. Translation gives CASSIYPGAGNYEQYF.

This clone has a single count. The chain has TRBV19 and TRBJ1-5, with D uncertain. The CDR3 runs 13 residues. With 0 bases removed from V and 9 bases from J, the gap between germline ends came to 9 bases. Germline CDR1 LNHDA, CDR2 SQIVND (reference sequence). CDR3 protein: CASSIERPGPQHF. The DNA of the CDR3 is TGTGCCAGTAGTATAGAAAGGCCGGGGCCCCAGCATTTT. Variable domain in full (rest from reference TRBV19 and TRBJ1-5): DGGITQSPKYLFRKEGQNVTLSCEQNLNHDAMYWYRQDPGQGLRLIYYSQIVNDFQKGDIAEGYSVSREKKESFPLTVTSAQKNPTAFYLCASSIERPGPQHFGDGTRLSIL.

This rearrangement joins TRBV5-1 to TRBJ1-3; D is ambiguous. Germline lookup yields CDR1 SGHRS and CDR2 YFSETQ. V shed 0 bases and J shed 4 bases, with 14 bases lying between them. The CDR3 totals 16 residues. The CDR3 DNA follows: TGCGCCAGCAGCTTGGAGGCGGTTAGCTCCGGAAACACCATATATTTT. This codes for CASSLEAVSSGNTIYF.

The chain carries TRBV7-2 and TRBJ1-5; the D gene is possibly TRBD1 (5 bases). CDR1 is SGHTA, CDR2 FQGNSA, per germline. Trimming left V 1 base short and J 1 base short, with 8 bases between. This CDR3 has 15 amino acids. For the CDR3, the DNA is TGTGCCAGCAGCTTAGGGACACCGAGCAATCAGCCCCAGCATTTT. It encodes CASSLGTPSNQPQHF.